This T cell receptor (beta chain) originates from a study of T cell responses to AZD1222 COVID-19 vaccine. Study outcomes and limitations: Females made up more of the donors, who were largely white British, and clonal diversity may have come out too low.

Germline-derived CDR1 and CDR2 are MRHNA and SNTAGT. J was trimmed by 1 base and V by 5 bases; bases with no gene match: 3. The CDR3 has 15 amino acids. This clone was detected many times. Antigen unknown. Clones were read by immunoSEQ multiplex PCR, and TCRdb kept only the in-frame ones, dropping some. The repertoire holds around 150,000 clones, with around nine tenths as singletons. J is TRBJ2-3 and V is TRBV6-4; 10 positions agree with TRBD2. This clonotype was sampled from an adult in good health. The sample consisted of peripheral blood, taken on day 0 of AZD1222 vaccination. The CDR3 coding sequence is TGTGCCAGCAGTCCCGGGACTAGCGGCACAGATACGCAGTATTTT. Translation gives CASSPGTSGTDTQYF.